These 5 T cell receptor beta chains were sequenced from one sample in a study of radiotherapy plus CTLA-4 blockade in lung cancer. The data were produced by immunoSEQ multiplex PCR, yet TCRdb's version contains in-frame clones alone and is incomplete. The repertoire consists of fewer than 100,000 clones, with 60% to 85% occurring once and the leading ten covering roughly 22%. Sample: peripheral blood, taken from a patient treated with radiotherapy plus ipilimumab. These receptors originate from a human donor with non-small cell lung cancer whose response to radiotherapy plus ipilimumab could not be evaluated. Some clones in this sample may be carry-over from other donors' samples.

The gene calls are TRBV7-8 and TRBJ2-7, with a tentative D call TRBD1 (5 bases). Trimming pared 4 bases from V and 4 bases from J, leaving 11 bases between. CDR1 and CDR2 from the germline V gene are SGHVS and FQNEAQ. The CDR3 consists of 13 residues. The CDR3 reads CASSWTQGYEQYF. The CDR3 DNA reads as TGTGCCAGCAGCTGGACCCAGGGTTACGAGCAGTACTTC.

The V call is TRBV5-1, the J call TRBJ2-1; 8 bases fit TRBD1. Germline V gives CDR1 SGHRS, CDR2 YFSETQ. With V trimmed by 0 bases and J by 2 bases, 1 base remained unmatched. The CDR3 runs 15 residues. CDR3 region: CASSLGQGPYNEQFF. In nucleotides, the CDR3 is TGCGCCAGCAGCTTGGGACAGGGGCCCTACAATGAGCAGTTCTTC. Full variable domain (remainder filled in from reference TRBV5-1 and TRBJ2-1): KAGVTQTPRYLIKTRGQQVTLSCSPISGHRSVSWYQQTPGQGLQFLFEYFSETQRNKGNFPGRFSGRQFSNSRSEMNVSTLELGDSALYLCASSLGQGPYNEQFFGPGTRLTVL.

The chain links TRBV21-1 to TRBJ2-4; the table names TRBD1, a call not compared with the DNA. TRBV21-1 is shown as a pseudogene. The length of the CDR3 is 18 residues. The CDR3 DNA reads TGTGCCAGCAGCAAACTGGGGGCAGGGGGCCTAGCCAAAAACATTCAGTACTTC. Translating gives CASSKLGAGGLAKNIQYF.

This sequence joins TRBV9 and TRBJ2-1; TRBD2 agrees at 11 bases. J lost 0 bases, V lost 0 bases, and 5 bases had no gene match. The CDR3 extends over 18 amino acids. The germline gives CDR1 SGDLS, CDR2 YYNGEE. CDR3 sequence: CASSVASTSGGSYNEQFF. Here the CDR3 DNA reads TGTGCCAGCAGCGTAGCCAGTACTAGCGGGGGCTCCTACAATGAGCAGTTCTTC.

V and J are TRBV7-2 and TRBJ2-3; perhaps TRBD2 as D (5 bases). Germline-derived CDR1 and CDR2 are SGHTA and FQGNSA. The CDR3 length is 16 residues. The ends were cut back, 5 bases at V and 1 base at J, with 16 bases in the middle. CDR3 nucleotide sequence: TGTGCCAGCAGCGCCGGCCGGGGATTCGGCACAGATACGCAGTATTTT. It translates to CASSAGRGFGTDTQYF. The entire variable domain, with the rest obtained from reference TRBV7-2 and TRBJ2-3, is as follows: GAGVSQSPSNKVTEKGKDVELRCDPISGHTALYWYRQSLGQGLEFLIYFQGNSAPDKSGLPSDRFSAERTGGSVSTLTIQRTQQEDSAVYLCASSAGRGFGTDTQYFGPGTRLTVL.